This T cell receptor beta chain derives from a study of beta chain features in type 1 diabetes. Findings and caveats of the study: More deletions and fewer insertions at VDJ junctions were found in patients with type 1 diabetes. Type 1 diabetes patients showed a moderate but significant shortening of TCRB CDR3s in all four CD4+ subsets.

About this clone itself: The antigen is not known. The sample contains more than one DNA sequence encoding this CDR3.

The sequenced template was cDNA made from the entire isolated RNA. The average read count of naive, central memory and regulatory T cell samples was some 3.8 million. Profiled with immunoSEQ multiplex PCR; TCRdb holds only in-frame clones, not every one. The sample holds approximately 260,000 clones; about 23% are singletons and the top ten take 0.012%. A single heparinised draw of about 100 mL on average was taken per donor. Each of the sorted populations had a purity greater than 98%. The germline V gene encodes CDR1 SGDLS and CDR2 YYNGEE. With 0 bases removed from V and 0 bases from J, the gap between germline ends came to 5 bases. The CDR3 sequence is 14 residues long.

The sequenced sample consisted of naive CD4+ T cells from blood. The rearrangement uses TRBV9 and TRBJ2-3, with D uncertain. This TCR was sampled from a woman aged 25 to 39 with type 1 diabetes. The CDR3 region has the DNA TGTGCCAGCAGCGTAGCCGGTAGCACAGATACGCAGTATTTT. This encodes CASSVAGSTDTQYF.